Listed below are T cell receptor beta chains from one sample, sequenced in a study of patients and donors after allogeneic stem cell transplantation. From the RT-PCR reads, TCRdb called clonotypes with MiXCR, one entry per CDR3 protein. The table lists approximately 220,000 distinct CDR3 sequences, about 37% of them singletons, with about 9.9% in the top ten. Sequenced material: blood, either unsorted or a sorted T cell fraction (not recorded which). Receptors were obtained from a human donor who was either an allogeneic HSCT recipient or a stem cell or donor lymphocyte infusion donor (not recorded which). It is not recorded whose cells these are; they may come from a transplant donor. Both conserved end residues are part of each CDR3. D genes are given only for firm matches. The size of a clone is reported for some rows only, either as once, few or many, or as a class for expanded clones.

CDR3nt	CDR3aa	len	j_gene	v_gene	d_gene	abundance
TGTGCCAGCAGTTTAGAAGGGCCGTTTAGCAATCAGCCCCAGCATTTT	CASSLEGPFSNQPQHF	16	TRBJ1-5	TRBV12-3/TRBV12-4	-	-
TGCGCCAGCAGCTTGGATGTGAACACTGAAGCTTTCTTT	CASSLDVNTEAFF	13	TRBJ1-1	TRBV5-1	-	few
TGTGCCAGCAGTTTTTCTAGGGCGGGAGGCTACACCTTC	CASSFSRAGGYTF	13	TRBJ1-2	TRBV27	-	-
TGTGCCAGCACTCCAAGTGGGGTCCTAGGGTCACCCCTCCACTTT	CASTPSGVLGSPLHF	15	TRBJ1-6	TRBV12-3/TRBV12-4	-	-
TGCGCCAGCAGCCCCCTGTCAGGGGCAAATTCACCCCTCCACTTT	CASSPLSGANSPLHF	15	TRBJ1-6	TRBV4-1	-	few
TGCGCCAGCAGCCAGCGCATAACGACGAAGGAGGCCACTGAAGCTTTCTTT	CASSQRITTKEATEAFF	17	TRBJ1-1	TRBV5-1	-	once
TGTGCCAGCAGCGTCCATGCAGGGAACAATTCACCCCTCCACTTT	CASSVHAGNNSPLHF	15	TRBJ1-6	TRBV5-5	-	few
TGTGCCATCAGGGGACTAGTAAAGAGCGAGCAGTACTTC	CAIRGLVKSEQYF	13	TRBJ2-7	TRBV10-3	TRBD2	-
TGTGCCAGCAGATCCGGGACAACCCCTGAAGCTTTCTTT	CASRSGTTPEAFF	13	TRBJ1-1	TRBV7-9	-	-
TGTGCCAGCAGCTTGAAGTGGGGGGGGCGCAGCGGAAACACCATATATTTT	CASSLKWGGRSGNTIYF	17	TRBJ1-3	TRBV5-5	-	-
TGTGCCAGCAGTCCCCAGATCCTTCCCACTGAAGCTTTCTTT	CASSPQILPTEAFF	14	TRBJ1-1	TRBV6-5	-	-
TGTGCCAGCAGTTACGACAGGGAAGCTCAGCCCCAGCATTTT	CASSYDREAQPQHF	14	TRBJ1-5	TRBV6-2/TRBV6-3	TRBD1	few
TGCGCCAGCGGCGGACAGGGACCAATGAACACTGAAGCTTTCTTT	CASGGQGPMNTEAFF	15	TRBJ1-1	TRBV5-1	TRBD1	few
TGTGCCAGCAGCTTCCGAGGATTTGGGACTGAAGCTTTCTTT	CASSFRGFGTEAFF	14	TRBJ1-1	TRBV7-9	-	few
TGTGCCAGCAGTTTAGGGAGCTCCTATAATTCACCCCTCCACTTT	CASSLGSSYNSPLHF	15	TRBJ1-6	TRBV12-3/TRBV12-4	-	-
TGTGCCAGCAGCCCCGAGGGGCGTGGAGAGCAGTTCTTC	CASSPEGRGEQFF	13	TRBJ2-1	TRBV4-2	-	-
TGTGCCAGCAGCTTAGTAGGACCGATGAACACTGAAGCTTTCTTT	CASSLVGPMNTEAFF	15	TRBJ1-1	TRBV7-2	-	-
TGTGCCAGCAGCCAGACGAACACCGGGGAGCTGTTTTTT	CASSQTNTGELFF	13	TRBJ2-2	TRBV5-6	-	few
TGTGCCAGCAGCCCTCAACAGGGATGGGAAAAACTGTTTTTT	CASSPQQGWEKLFF	14	TRBJ1-4	TRBV5-5	-	-
TGTGCCAGCAGGGGAAGACAGGCTCCAGATACGCAGTATTTT	CASRGRQAPDTQYF	14	TRBJ2-3	TRBV12-3/TRBV12-4	-	-
TGTGCCAGCAGTCAGGGGAATCAGCCCCAGCATTTT	CASSQGNQPQHF	12	TRBJ1-5	TRBV3-1	-	many
TGTGCCAGCAGCAGCCCCCATGGAAGCACTGAAGCTTTCTTT	CASSSPHGSTEAFF	14	TRBJ1-1	TRBV21-1	-	few
TGCAGTGCTAGAGATCAGAGTTTTGGTGAGCAGTTCTTC	CSARDQSFGEQFF	13	TRBJ2-1	TRBV20-1	-	-
TGTGCCAGCAGTTTAACAGGGACAGGGACCTACGAGCAGTACTTC	CASSLTGTGTYEQYF	15	TRBJ2-7	TRBV12-3/TRBV12-4	TRBD1	-
TGCAGTGCTAGGGGGGGCAGTCGAAGCTCCTACGAGCAGTACTTC	CSARGGSRSSYEQYF	15	TRBJ2-7	TRBV20-1	-	-
TGTGCCAGCAGTTTACAGGGAACCGCCTACGAGCAGTACTTC	CASSLQGTAYEQYF	14	TRBJ2-7	TRBV28	-	-
TGTGCCAGCAGTTTAGCGGGACGGAGCAATCAGCCCCAGCATTTT	CASSLAGRSNQPQHF	15	TRBJ1-5	TRBV12-3/TRBV12-4	-	many
TGTGCCAGCGGGAGCGGAGAGACCCAGTACTTC	CASGSGETQYF	11	TRBJ2-5	TRBV5-6	-	-
TGTGCCAGCAGCCGGGCGGACAGGGGGCCGGGGAGAAATGAAAAACTGTTTTTT	CASSRADRGPGRNEKLFF	18	TRBJ1-4	TRBV7-9	TRBD1	-
TGTGCCAGCAGTGTAGCGGGTGAGCAGTTCTTC	CASSVAGEQFF	11	TRBJ2-1	TRBV12-3/TRBV12-4	TRBD2	few
TGTGCCAGCAGCCAACCCAGGGGACAGAACGGTAAACTGTTTTTT	CASSQPRGQNGKLFF	15	TRBJ1-4	TRBV14	TRBD1	-
TGCAGCGTTGAAGCCCGGGACAGGGGGATTGAAGCTTTCTTT	CSVEARDRGIEAFF	14	TRBJ1-1	TRBV29-1	TRBD1	-
TGTGCCAGCAGTTTCGACAGGGCAGATACGCAGTATTTT	CASSFDRADTQYF	13	TRBJ2-3	TRBV12-3/TRBV12-4	TRBD1	few
TGTGCCAGCAGCTCCCTTCCAGGGGGCGAATACAATCAGCCCCAGCATTTT	CASSSLPGGEYNQPQHF	17	TRBJ1-5	TRBV7-8	TRBD1	-
TGTGCCAGCTCACCCGACAGGGGGCTTCAGCCCCAGCATTTT	CASSPDRGLQPQHF	14	TRBJ1-5	TRBV18	TRBD1	few
TGCAGTGCGATCCTCGGGACACGACCCTACGAGCAGTACTTC	CSAILGTRPYEQYF	14	TRBJ2-7	TRBV20-1	-	few
TGTGCCAGCAGTCCCAGGAGAGAAGGAAAACTGTTTTTT	CASSPRREGKLFF	13	TRBJ1-4	TRBV27	-	once
TGCAGTGCTAGGAGGGGGTTCTCCTACGAGCAGTACTTC	CSARRGFSYEQYF	13	TRBJ2-7	TRBV20-1	-	-
TGTGCCAGCAGCAAGGGACTAATGTACCAAGAGACCCAGTACTTC	CASSKGLMYQETQYF	15	TRBJ2-5	TRBV5-5	TRBD2	-
TGCGCCAGCAGCACGGGACTTATCACAGATACGCAGTATTTT	CASSTGLITDTQYF	14	TRBJ2-3	TRBV5-1	-	-
TGTGCCACCAGCAGAGGAGGGGAACGCTCTGGAAACACCATATATTTT	CATSRGGERSGNTIYF	16	TRBJ1-3	TRBV15	-	-
TGTGCCAGCAGCCTCGGGACAGGCCTCTTCGGCTACACCTTC	CASSLGTGLFGYTF	14	TRBJ1-2	TRBV16	TRBD1	few